The next 16 T cell receptor beta chains were all read from a single sample in a study of blood T cell repertoires in COVID-19. Libraries were prepared by immunoSEQ multiplex PCR; TCRdb keeps only in-frame clonotypes and omits some of them. Of approximately 200,000 clones in the sample, about 87% were seen once. Sequencing was performed on PBMCs or T cells enriched from blood (not recorded which). These receptors came from a man between 18 and 35 years old with acute COVID-19.

The rearrangement uses TRBV12-5 and TRBJ2-7; 10 bases match TRBD1. Germline V gene data show CDR1 as LGHNT and CDR2 as FRNRAP. The ends lost 3 bases at V and 2 bases at J; junction bases unmatched: 7. The CDR3 has 16 residues. The CDR3 DNA follows: TGTGCTAGTGGTTTTCCGGGACAGGGGTCGCCCTACGAGCAGTACTTC. Its translation is CASGFPGQGSPYEQYF.

A few counts support this clone. This sequence joins TRBV27 and TRBJ1-5; D call uncertain. Trimming pared 6 bases from V and 4 bases from J, leaving 7 bases between. CDR1 MNHEY and CDR2 SMNVEV come from the germline V gene (reference sequence). This CDR3 is 12 amino acids long. CDR3 sequence reads: CASSLTNQPQHF. The CDR3 DNA sequence: TGTGCCAGCAGCCTCACAAATCAGCCCCAGCATTTT.

The V call is TRBV3-1 (or the pseudogene TRBV3-2), the J call TRBJ1-3, with D possibly TRBD1 on 6 matching bases. The CDR3 is 16 residues long. Deletions cut 1 base from V and 1 base from J, with 11 bases between. From germline, CDR1 is LGHDT and CDR2 YNNKEL (reference sequence). This CDR3 reads CASSQGIRGSGNTIYF. Written as DNA, the CDR3 is TGTGCCAGCAGCCAAGGAATCAGGGGTTCTGGAAACACCATATATTTT.

The gene calls are TRBV19 and TRBJ2-7; 10 nucleotides match TRBD1. Germline assignment: CDR1 LNHDA and CDR2 SQIVND (reference sequence). V lost 4 bases, J lost 4 bases, and 7 bases stayed unmatched. The CDR3 spans 15 residues. The CDR3 protein is CASSSGTGVLYEQYF. CDR3 DNA sequence: TGTGCCAGTAGTAGCGGGACAGGGGTATTGTACGAGCAGTACTTC.

The chain uses TRBV27 and TRBJ1-5; D may be TRBD1 (6 bases). The CDR3 consists of 15 residues. V was cut by 3 bases and J by 2 bases, with 11 bases left in between. The germline CDR1 and CDR2 sequences are MNHEY and SMNVEV (reference sequence). The CDR3 spells CASSLSRGGNQPQHF. The CDR3 region has the DNA TGTGCCAGCAGTTTGAGCAGGGGTGGCAATCAGCCCCAGCATTTT.

The chain couples TRBV6-1 to TRBJ2-7; TRBD2 agrees at 9 bases. With 5 bases clipped from V and 4 bases from J, the junction kept 9 bases outside the gene matches. Germline-derived CDR1 and CDR2 are MNHNS and SASEGT. CDR3 length: 15 residues. Here the CDR3 DNA reads TGTGCCAGCAGTTCCCACTCAGGACTAGCGTACGAGCAGTACTTC. Protein sequence: CASSSHSGLAYEQYF.

The rearrangement uses TRBV4-2 and TRBJ1-5; a possible D gene is TRBD1 (5 bases). Trimming took 3 bases from V and 1 from J, leaving 10 bases between them. The germline gives CDR1 LGHNA, CDR2 YNFKEQ. The CDR3 is 15 amino acids. This CDR3 is CASSQDIQSNQPQHF. In DNA form, the CDR3 reads TGTGCCAGCAGCCAGGACATTCAGAGCAATCAGCCCCAGCATTTT.

The chain is built from TRBV27 and TRBJ1-1, with 8 bases fitting TRBD1. The CDR3 spans 14 residues. Trimming at V came to 4 bases and at J to 1 base, leaving 2 bases not matched to a gene. Germline CDR1 and CDR2: MNHEY and SMNVEV (reference sequence). The CDR3 region has the DNA TGTGCCAGCAGTTCGACAGGGGCGAACACTGAAGCTTTCTTT. Its translation is CASSSTGANTEAFF.

The chain combines TRBV7-2 with TRBJ2-5; possibly TRBD2 for D (6 bases). The CDR3 length is 13 residues. The ends were cut back, 5 bases at V and 1 base at J, with 8 bases in the middle. Germline loops: CDR1 SGHTA, CDR2 FQGNSA. CDR3 amino acids: CASSRGFQETQYF. CDR3 coding DNA: TGTGCCAGCAGCCGGGGGTTCCAAGAGACCCAGTACTTC.

This clone was detected once. V is TRBV12-5 and J is TRBJ2-7; 9 bases map to TRBD1. The V segment lost 2 bases and the J segment 6 bases; nucleotides outside the gene matches: 8. Germline CDR1 LGHNT, CDR2 FRNRAP. The length of the CDR3 is 15 residues. The CDR3 loop reads CASGLLGQGGSEQYF. CDR3 nucleotides: TGTGCTAGTGGTTTGTTGGGACAGGGTGGGAGCGAGCAGTACTTC. Full variable domain (missing parts from reference TRBV12-5 and TRBJ2-7): DARVTQTPRHKVTEMGQEVTMRCQPILGHNTVFWYRQTMMQGLELLAYFRNRAPLDDSGMPKDRFSAEMPDATLATLKIQPSEPRDSAVYFCASGLLGQGGSEQYFGPGTRLTVT.

The V gene is TRBV29-1, the J gene TRBJ1-1, with D uncertain. The germline V gene has CDR1 SQVTM and CDR2 ANQGSEA. The V end lost 3 bases, the J end lost 0 bases, and 11 bases lay between the germline ends. The CDR3 extends over 14 amino acids. CDR3 in DNA: TGCAGCGTTGAGGGCAGACTAATGAACACTGAAGCTTTCTTT. The encoded protein is CSVEGRLMNTEAFF.

V gene TRBV7-3 combines with J gene TRBJ1-6; TRBD1 aligns across 8 bases. Germline V lookup: CDR1 SGHTA, CDR2 FQGTGA. Unmatched junction bases numbered 4, after V lost 4 bases and J lost 5 bases. The CDR3 is made up of 15 amino acids. CDR3 sequence (DNA): TGTGCCAGCAGCTCTCAGGGGGCGAATAATTCACCCCTCCACTTT. It codes for CASSSQGANNSPLHF.

The V and J genes are TRBV2 and TRBJ1-5; 7 positions match TRBD1. The CDR3 length is 14 residues. Trimming cost V 6 bases and J 3 bases; bases outside gene matches: 5. Germline loops: CDR1 SNHLY, CDR2 FYNNEI. The CDR3 is CASSQGQPNQPQHF. The CDR3 DNA follows: TGTGCCAGCAGCCAGGGACAGCCCAATCAGCCCCAGCATTTT.

The chain links TRBV6-2 or TRBV6-3 to TRBJ1-2; tentative D call: TRBD1 (5 bases). The V gene's germline CDR1 is MNHEY and CDR2 SVGEGT. V gave up 6 bases and J gave up 7 bases, with 12 bases separating them. This CDR3 has 12 amino acids. The CDR3 here is CASSSAGGGYTF. CDR3 sequence (DNA): TGTGCCAGCAGCTCAGCCGGGGGTGGCTACACCTTC.

The chain uses TRBV6-5 and TRBJ2-7; D might be TRBD1 (5 bases). Per germline, CDR1 MNHEY and CDR2 SVGAGI. Trimming shortened V by 7 bases and J by 2 bases, and 15 bases separated the two germline ends. CDR3 length: 14 residues. For the CDR3, the DNA is TGTGCCAGCAAGGGGCGGAAGGATACCTACGAGCAGTACTTC. It encodes CASKGRKDTYEQYF.

This rearrangement joins TRBV30 to TRBJ1-1; D not resolved. CDR3 length: 11 residues. In germline, CDR1 is GTSNPN, CDR2 SVGIG (reference sequence). Between the trimmed V and J ends, which lost 6 bases and 4 bases, there was a span of 9 bases. CDR3 residues: CACHSGTEAFF. CDR3 in DNA: TGTGCCTGCCACAGTGGCACTGAAGCTTTCTTT.